This T cell receptor beta chain was recorded in a study of OX40 agonist ivuxolimab in advanced cancers. Across the study: Treatment received earlier with anti-PD-1, anti-PD-L1 or anti-CTLA-4 agents was allowed, and more than 35% had some. General observations from the study: Specificity for antigen went undetermined in the expanded peripheral T cells. More expanded clones were found, on average, in CD8+ than in CD4+ T cells.

Only in-frame clones appear in the TCRdb table, and some are missing; sequencing was by immunoSEQ multiplex PCR. The sample lists more than 9,000 clones; under 75% were seen once. Concerning this clone itself: What it recognizes is unknown.

Blood samples were obtained at baseline, cycle 4 day 1, and cycle 7 day 1. In germline, CDR1 is KGHSH, CDR2 LQKENI. CDR3 size: 13 residues. V was clipped by 2 bases and J by 2 bases, with 6 bases between them. The sequenced sample was CD4+ or CD8+ T cells sorted from blood, obtained in a trial of the OX40 agonist ivuxolimab. The V and J genes are TRBV18 and TRBJ1-2, with unresolved D. The TCR originated in an adult with an advanced solid tumor such as melanoma, head and neck, liver or kidney cancer. The CDR3: CASSPGPNYGYTF. CDR3 DNA: TGTGCCAGCTCACCAGGTCCCAACTATGGCTACACCTTC.